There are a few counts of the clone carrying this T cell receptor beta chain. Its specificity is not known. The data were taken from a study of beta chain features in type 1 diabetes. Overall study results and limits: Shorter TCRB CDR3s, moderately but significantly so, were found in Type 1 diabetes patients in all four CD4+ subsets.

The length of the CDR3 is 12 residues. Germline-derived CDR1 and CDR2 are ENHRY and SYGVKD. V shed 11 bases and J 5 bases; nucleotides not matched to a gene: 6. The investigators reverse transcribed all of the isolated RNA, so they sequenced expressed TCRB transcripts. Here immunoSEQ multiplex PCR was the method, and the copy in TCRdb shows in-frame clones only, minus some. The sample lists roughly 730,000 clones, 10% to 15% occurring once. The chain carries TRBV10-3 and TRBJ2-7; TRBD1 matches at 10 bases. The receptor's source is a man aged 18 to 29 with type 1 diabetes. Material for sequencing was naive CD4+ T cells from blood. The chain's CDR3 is CAASTGGNEQYF. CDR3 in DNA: TGTGCCGCATCGACAGGGGGCAACGAGCAGTACTTC.